This T cell receptor (beta chain) was observed in a study of blood T cell repertoires in COVID-19. About the research overall: There were acute and convalescent COVID-19 samples, and they came from the United States, Italy and Spain.

Trimming removed 1 base at V and 5 bases at J, with 5 bases between. This CDR3 is 12 amino acids long. Germline-derived CDR1 and CDR2 are LNHNV and YYDKDF (reference sequence). Here immunoSEQ multiplex PCR was the method, and the copy in TCRdb shows in-frame clones only, minus some. The data hold about 140,000 clones, with approximately 92% observed a single time. This rearrangement joins TRBV15 to TRBJ1-2; D uncertain. The sequencing sample was made of peripheral blood. The clonotype was recovered from a woman aged 55 to 70 with active COVID-19. CDR3 DNA: TGTGCCACCAGCAGAGTCGGTTATGGCTACACCTTC. Its translation is CATSRVGYGYTF. Full variable domain (outside the CDR3, taken from reference TRBV15 and TRBJ1-2): DAMVIQNPRYQVTQFGKPVTLSCSQTLNHNVMYWYQQKSSQAPKLLFHYYDKDFNNEADTPDNFQSRRPNTSFCFLDIRSPGLGDTAMYLCATSRVGYGYTFGSGTRLTVV.